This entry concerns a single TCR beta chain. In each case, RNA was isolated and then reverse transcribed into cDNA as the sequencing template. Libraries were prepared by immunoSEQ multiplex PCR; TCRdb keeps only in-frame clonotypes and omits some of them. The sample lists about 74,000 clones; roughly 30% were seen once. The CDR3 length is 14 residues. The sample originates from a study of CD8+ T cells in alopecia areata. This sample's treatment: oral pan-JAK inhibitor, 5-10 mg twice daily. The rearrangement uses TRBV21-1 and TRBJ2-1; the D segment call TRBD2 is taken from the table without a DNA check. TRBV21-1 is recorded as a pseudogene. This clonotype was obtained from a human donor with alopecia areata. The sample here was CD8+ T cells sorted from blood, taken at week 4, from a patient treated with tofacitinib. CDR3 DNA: TGTGCCAGCCCCCGGGAAGGCCTTTACAATGAGCAGTTCTTC. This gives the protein CASPREGLYNEQFF.